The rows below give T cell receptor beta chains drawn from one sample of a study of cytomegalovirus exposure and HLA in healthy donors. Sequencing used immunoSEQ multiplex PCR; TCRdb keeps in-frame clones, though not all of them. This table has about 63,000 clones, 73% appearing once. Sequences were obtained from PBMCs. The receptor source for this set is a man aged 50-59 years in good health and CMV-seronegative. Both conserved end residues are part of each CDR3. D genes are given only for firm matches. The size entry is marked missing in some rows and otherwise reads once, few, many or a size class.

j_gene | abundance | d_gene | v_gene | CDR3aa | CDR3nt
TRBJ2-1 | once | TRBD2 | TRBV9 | CASSDPLAGGQVIAYNEQFF | TGTGCCAGCAGCGACCCCCTAGCGGGGGGGCAAGTTATCGCCTACAATGAGCAGTTCTTC
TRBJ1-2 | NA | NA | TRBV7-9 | CASSGDTNYGYTF | TGTGCCAGCAGCGGGGACACTAACTATGGCTACACCTTC
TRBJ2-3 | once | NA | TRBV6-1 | CASSQRVDTQYF | TGTGCCAGCAGCCAACGGGTAGATACGCAGTATTTT
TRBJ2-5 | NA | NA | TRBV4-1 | CASSQDGSGGGLKYF | TGCGCCAGCAGCCAAGACGGGTCCGGCGGAGGGCTCAAGTACTTC
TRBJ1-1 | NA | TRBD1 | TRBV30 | CACTGGSFRNTEAFF | TGTGCCTGCACAGGGGGGAGCTTTAGGAACACTGAAGCTTTCTTT
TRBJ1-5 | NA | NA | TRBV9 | CASSVGGEGNQPQHF | TGTGCCAGCAGCGTGGGGGGGGAGGGCAATCAGCCCCAGCATTTT
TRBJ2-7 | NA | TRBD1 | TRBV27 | CASSLTGYEQYF | TGTGCCAGCAGTTTGACAGGGTACGAGCAGTACTTC
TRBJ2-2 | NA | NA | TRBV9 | CASSVVTSLNTGELFF | TGTGCCAGCAGCGTAGTAACTAGCTTGAACACCGGGGAGCTGTTTTTT
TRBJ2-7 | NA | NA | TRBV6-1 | CASSEGTRLSEQYF | TGTGCCAGCAGTGAAGGGACACGACTCTCCGAGCAGTACTTC
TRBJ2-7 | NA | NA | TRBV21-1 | CASSTLDRISYEQYF | TGTGCCAGCAGCACGCTGGACAGGATCTCCTACGAGCAGTACTTC
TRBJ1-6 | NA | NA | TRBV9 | CASSVERDNYNSPLHF | TGTGCCAGCAGCGTAGAGCGGGACAACTATAATTCACCCCTCCACTTT
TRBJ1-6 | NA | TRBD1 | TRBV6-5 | CASSYGTGSNSPLHF | TGTGCCAGCAGTTACGGGACAGGGAGCAATTCACCCCTCCACTTT
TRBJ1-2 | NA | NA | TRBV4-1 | CASSQDDSSYGYTF | TGCGCCAGCAGCCAAGATGATTCCAGCTATGGCTACACCTTC
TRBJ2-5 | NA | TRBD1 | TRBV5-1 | CASSFGTGRFFGQYF | TGCGCCAGCAGCTTCGGGACAGGGCGGTTTTTCGGGCAGTACTTC
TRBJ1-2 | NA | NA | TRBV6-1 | CASSTPEGDGYGYTF | TGTGCCAGTAGTACCCCAGAGGGGGATGGCTATGGCTACACCTTC
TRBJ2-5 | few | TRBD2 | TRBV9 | CASSGSGGARETQYF | TGTGCCAGCAGCGGTAGCGGGGGGGCGAGAGAGACCCAGTACTTC
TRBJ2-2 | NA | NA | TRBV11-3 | CASSRGTGELFF | TGTGCCAGCAGCCGAGGGACCGGGGAGCTGTTTTTT
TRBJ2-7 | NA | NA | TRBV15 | CATSRGRETYEQYF | TGTGCCACCAGCAGAGGTCGCGAGACCTACGAGCAGTACTTC
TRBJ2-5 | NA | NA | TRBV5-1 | CASSLDRRRETQYF | TGCGCCAGCAGCTTGGATCGACGGAGAGAGACCCAGTACTTC
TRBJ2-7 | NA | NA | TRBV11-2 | CASSSIYEQYF | TGTGCCAGCAGCTCAATCTACGAGCAGTACTTC
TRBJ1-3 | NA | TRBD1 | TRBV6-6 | CASSGTGSYSGNTIYF | TGTGCCAGCAGTGGGACAGGGTCCTACTCTGGAAACACCATATATTTT
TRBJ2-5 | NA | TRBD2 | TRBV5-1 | CASRVSGGDTQYF | TGCGCCAGCAGGGTGTCGGGGGGAGATACCCAGTACTTC
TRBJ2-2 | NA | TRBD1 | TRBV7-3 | CASSTNRGTGELFF | TGTGCCAGCAGCACCAACAGGGGCACCGGGGAGCTGTTTTTT
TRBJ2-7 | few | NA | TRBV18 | CASSPTGSWTYEQYF | TGTGCCAGCTCACCCACAGGGTCGTGGACCTACGAGCAGTACTTC
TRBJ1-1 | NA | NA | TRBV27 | CASSPNLRMNTEAFF | TGTGCCAGCAGCCCAAACCTACGAATGAACACTGAAGCTTTCTTT
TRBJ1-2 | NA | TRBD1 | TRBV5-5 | CASSLGDRVVYGYTF | TGTGCCAGCAGCTTGGGGGACAGGGTAGTCTATGGCTACACCTTC
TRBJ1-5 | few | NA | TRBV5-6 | CASSLGAAEPQHF | TGTGCCAGCAGCTTGGGAGCCGCGGAGCCCCAGCATTTT
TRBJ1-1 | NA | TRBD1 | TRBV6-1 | CASSEEGTGNTEAFF | TGTGCCAGCAGTGAAGAAGGGACAGGGAACACTGAAGCTTTCTTT
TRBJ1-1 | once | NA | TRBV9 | CASSAGTPGASNTEAFF | TGTGCCAGCAGCGCGGGTACCCCAGGGGCATCGAACACTGAAGCTTTCTTT
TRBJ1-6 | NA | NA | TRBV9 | CASSPRGIRGHGSPLHF | TGTGCCAGCAGCCCCCGCGGTATAAGAGGGCACGGATCACCCCTCCACTTT
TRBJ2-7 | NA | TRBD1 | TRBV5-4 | CASSSGGTRYEQYF | TGTGCCAGCAGTTCAGGGGGTACAAGGTACGAGCAGTACTTC
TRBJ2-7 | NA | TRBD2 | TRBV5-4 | CASSLRGENYEQYF | TGTGCCAGCAGCTTACGGGGGGAAAACTACGAGCAGTACTTC
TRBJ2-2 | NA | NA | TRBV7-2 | CASSLDGEGTGELFF | TGTGCCAGCAGCTTAGACGGGGAAGGCACCGGGGAGCTGTTTTTT